This T cell receptor beta chain was sequenced during a study of shared clonotypes between healthy human individuals. Naive CD8 cells comprised CD45RO-negative, CCR7-positively selected cells, excluding terminally differentiated effector memory CD45RA+ cells. TCRdb keeps only in-frame clones here, not all; method: immunoSEQ multiplex PCR. The table has more than 2 million clones, about 95% seen once; the top ten hold around 1.1%. Trimming left V 0 bases short and J 5 bases short, with 7 bases between. Germline CDR1 is SGDLS and CDR2 is YYNGEE. CDR3 length equals 13 residues. Study observations and caveats: Sampling used blood alone; tissue repertoires probably differ.

As concerns this clone: The antigen is undetermined. Distinct nucleotide sequences in the sample also encode this CDR3.

Sequencing was done on a sample of naive CD8+ T cells sorted from blood. The receptor was derived from a man aged 18 to 29 in good health. The J gene is TRBJ2-3, the V gene TRBV9, with D tentatively TRBD1 (6 bases). CDR3 coding DNA: TGTGCCAGCAGCGTAGAGGGGGAAGATACGCAGTATTTT. This codes for CASSVEGEDTQYF.